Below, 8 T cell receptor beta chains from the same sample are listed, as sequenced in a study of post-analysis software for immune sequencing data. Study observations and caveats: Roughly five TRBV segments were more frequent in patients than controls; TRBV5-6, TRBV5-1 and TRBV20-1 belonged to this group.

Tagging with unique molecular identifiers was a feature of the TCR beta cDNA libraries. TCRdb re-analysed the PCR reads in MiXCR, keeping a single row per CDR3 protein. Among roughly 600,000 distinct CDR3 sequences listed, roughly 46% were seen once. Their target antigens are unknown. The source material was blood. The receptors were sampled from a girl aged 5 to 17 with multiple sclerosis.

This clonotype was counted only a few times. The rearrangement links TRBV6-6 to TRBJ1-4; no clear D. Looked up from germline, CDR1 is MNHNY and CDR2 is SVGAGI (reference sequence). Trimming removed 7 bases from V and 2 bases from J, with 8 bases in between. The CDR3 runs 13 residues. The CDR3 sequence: CASNPRTNEKLFF. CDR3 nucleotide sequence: TGTGCCAGCAACCCAAGGACTAATGAAAAACTGTTTTTT.

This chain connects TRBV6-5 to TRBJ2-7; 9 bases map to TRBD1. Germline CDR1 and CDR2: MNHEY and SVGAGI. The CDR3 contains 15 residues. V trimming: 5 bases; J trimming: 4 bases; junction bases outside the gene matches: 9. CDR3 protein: CASSRTGQGGYEQYF. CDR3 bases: TGTGCCAGCAGTCGGACGGGACAGGGAGGTTACGAGCAGTACTTC.

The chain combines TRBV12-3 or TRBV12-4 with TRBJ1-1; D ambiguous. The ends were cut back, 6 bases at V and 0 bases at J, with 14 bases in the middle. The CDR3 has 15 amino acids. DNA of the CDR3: TGTGCCAGCAGCCTGGTTTCGGGTTTGAACACTGAAGCTTTCTTT. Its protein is CASSLVSGLNTEAFF.

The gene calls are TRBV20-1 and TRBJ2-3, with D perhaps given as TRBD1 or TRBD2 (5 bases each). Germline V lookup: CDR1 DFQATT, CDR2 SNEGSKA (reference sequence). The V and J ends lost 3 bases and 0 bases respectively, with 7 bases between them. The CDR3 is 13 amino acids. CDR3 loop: CSASGASTDTQYF. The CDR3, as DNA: TGCAGTGCTAGCGGGGCTAGCACAGATACGCAGTATTTT.

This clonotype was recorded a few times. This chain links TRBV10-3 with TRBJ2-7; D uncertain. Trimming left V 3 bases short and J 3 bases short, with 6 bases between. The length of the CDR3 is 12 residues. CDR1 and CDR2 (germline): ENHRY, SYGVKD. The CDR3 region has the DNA TGTGCCATCAGTGATACTTTCTACGAGCAGTACTTC. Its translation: CAISDTFYEQYF.

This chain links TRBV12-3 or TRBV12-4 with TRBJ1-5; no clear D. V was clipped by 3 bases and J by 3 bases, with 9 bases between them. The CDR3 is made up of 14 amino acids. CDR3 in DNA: TGTGCCAGCAGTTTTGGGCACCACAATCAGCCCCAGCATTTT. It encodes CASSFGHHNQPQHF.

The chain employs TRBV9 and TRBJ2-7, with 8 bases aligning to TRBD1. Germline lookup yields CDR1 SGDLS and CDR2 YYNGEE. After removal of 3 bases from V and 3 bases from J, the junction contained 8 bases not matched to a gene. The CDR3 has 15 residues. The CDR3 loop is CASSARDRPHYEQYF. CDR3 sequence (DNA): TGTGCCAGCAGCGCCCGGGACAGGCCTCACTACGAGCAGTACTTC.

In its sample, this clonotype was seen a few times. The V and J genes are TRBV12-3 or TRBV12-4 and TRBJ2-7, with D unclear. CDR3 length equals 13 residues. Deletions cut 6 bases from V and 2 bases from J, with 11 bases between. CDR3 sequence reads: CASRVLGTYEQYF. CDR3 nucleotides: TGTGCCAGCAGAGTGCTAGGGACCTACGAGCAGTACTTC.